This T cell receptor beta chain was recovered during a study of cytomegalovirus exposure and HLA in healthy donors. The CDR3 contains 14 residues. Deletions cut 3 bases from V and 10 bases from J, with 16 bases between. CDR1 is SNHLY and CDR2 is FYNNEI in the germline V gene. It was with 60 Vbeta and 13 Jbeta primers that the PCR ran. Clones were read by immunoSEQ multiplex PCR, and TCRdb kept only the in-frame ones, dropping some. The sample has some 180,000 clones; roughly 87% are singletons. Participants comprised healthy donors of bone marrow. What was sequenced was PBMCs. The chain is built from TRBV2 and TRBJ2-1; a possible D gene is TRBD2 (6 bases). This TCR derives from a man between 35 and 55 years old in good health and CMV-seronegative. The CDR3 is CASSDYARTNEQFF. The CDR3, as DNA: TGTGCCAGCAGTGACTACGCCCGGACTAACGAGCAGTTCTTC.